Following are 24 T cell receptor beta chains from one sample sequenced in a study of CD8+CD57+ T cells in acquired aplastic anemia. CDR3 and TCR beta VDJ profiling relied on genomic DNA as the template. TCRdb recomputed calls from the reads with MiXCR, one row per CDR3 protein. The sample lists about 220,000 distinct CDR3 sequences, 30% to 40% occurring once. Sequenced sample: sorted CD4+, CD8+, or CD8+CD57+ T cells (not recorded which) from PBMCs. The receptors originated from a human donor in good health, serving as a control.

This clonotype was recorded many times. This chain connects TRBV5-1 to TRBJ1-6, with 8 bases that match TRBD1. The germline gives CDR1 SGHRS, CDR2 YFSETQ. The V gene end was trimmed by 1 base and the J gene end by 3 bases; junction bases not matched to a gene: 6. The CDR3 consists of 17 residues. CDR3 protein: CASSLSGGRDYNSPLHF. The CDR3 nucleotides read TGCGCCAGCAGCTTGTCAGGGGGCAGGGACTATAATTCACCCCTCCACTTT.

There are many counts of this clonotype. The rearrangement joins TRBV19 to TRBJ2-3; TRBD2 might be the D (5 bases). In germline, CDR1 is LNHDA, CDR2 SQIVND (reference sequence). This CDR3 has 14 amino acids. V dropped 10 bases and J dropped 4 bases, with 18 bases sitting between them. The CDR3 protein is CATSMPGNSDTQYF. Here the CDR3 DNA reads TGTGCCACCTCAATGCCGGGGAACTCAGATACGCAGTATTTT. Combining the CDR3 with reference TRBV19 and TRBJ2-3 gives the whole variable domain DGGITQSPKYLFRKEGQNVTLSCEQNLNHDAMYWYRQDPGQGLRLIYYSQIVNDFQKGDIAEGYSVSREKKESFPLTVTSAQKNPTAFYLCATSMPGNSDTQYFGPGTRLTVL.

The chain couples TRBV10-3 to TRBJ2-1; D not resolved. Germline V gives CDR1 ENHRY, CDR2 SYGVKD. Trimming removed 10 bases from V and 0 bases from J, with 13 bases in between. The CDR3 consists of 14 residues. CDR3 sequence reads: CATQLDGSYNEQFF. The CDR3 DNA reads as TGTGCCACCCAATTGGACGGCTCCTACAATGAGCAGTTCTTC.

In DNA, the CDR3 is TGCGCCAGCAGCTTGGCCGCGGGAGGGGCTGAAGCTTTCTTT. Its protein is CASSLAAGGAEAFF. The rearrangement uses TRBV5-1 and TRBJ1-1, with D tentatively TRBD1 (5 bases). The CDR3 extends over 14 amino acids. Germline CDR1 SGHRS, CDR2 YFSETQ. V gave up 0 bases and J gave up 6 bases, with 12 bases separating them.

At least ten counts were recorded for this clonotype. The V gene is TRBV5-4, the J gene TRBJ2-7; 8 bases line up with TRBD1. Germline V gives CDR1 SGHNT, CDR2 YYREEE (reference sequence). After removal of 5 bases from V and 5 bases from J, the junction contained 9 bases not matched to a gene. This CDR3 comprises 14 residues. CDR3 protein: CASRVIGQGDEQYF. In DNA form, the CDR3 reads TGTGCCAGCAGGGTAATAGGACAGGGCGACGAGCAGTACTTC. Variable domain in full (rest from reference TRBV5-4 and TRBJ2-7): ETGVTQSPTHLIKTRGQQVTLRCSSQSGHNTVSWYQQALGQGPQFIFQYYREEENGRGNFPPRFSGLQFPNYSSELNVNALELDDSALYLCASRVIGQGDEQYFGPGTRLTVT.

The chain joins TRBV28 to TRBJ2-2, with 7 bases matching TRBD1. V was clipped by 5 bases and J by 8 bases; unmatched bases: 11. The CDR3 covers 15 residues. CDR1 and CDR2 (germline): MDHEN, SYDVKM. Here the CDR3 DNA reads TGTGCCAGCAGTCCCTCAGACAGGGTACCAGGGGAGCTGTTTTTT. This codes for CASSPSDRVPGELFF.

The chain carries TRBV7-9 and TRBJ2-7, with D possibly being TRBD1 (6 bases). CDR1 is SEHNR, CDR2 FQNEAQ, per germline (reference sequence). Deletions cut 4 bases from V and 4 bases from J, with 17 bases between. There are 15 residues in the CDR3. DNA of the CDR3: TGTGCCAGCAGCTCACAGGGTGGGCTAGTATACGAGCAGTACTTC. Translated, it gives CASSSQGGLVYEQYF.

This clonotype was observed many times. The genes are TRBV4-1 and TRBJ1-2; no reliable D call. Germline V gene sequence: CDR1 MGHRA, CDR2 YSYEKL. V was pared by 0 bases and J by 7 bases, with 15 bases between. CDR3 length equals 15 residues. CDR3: CASSQDPVTRGGYTF. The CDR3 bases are TGCGCCAGCAGCCAAGATCCTGTCACTCGGGGTGGCTACACCTTC.

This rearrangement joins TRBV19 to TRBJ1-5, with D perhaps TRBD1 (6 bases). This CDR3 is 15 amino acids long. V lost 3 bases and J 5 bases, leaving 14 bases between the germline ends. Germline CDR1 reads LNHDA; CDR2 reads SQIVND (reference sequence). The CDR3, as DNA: TGTGCCAGTAGTATGTTTTGGGACACCTATCAGCCCCAGCATTTT. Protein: CASSMFWDTYQPQHF.

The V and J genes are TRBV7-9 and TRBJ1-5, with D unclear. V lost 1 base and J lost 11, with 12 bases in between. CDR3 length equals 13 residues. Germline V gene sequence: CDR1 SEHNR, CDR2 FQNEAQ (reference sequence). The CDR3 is CASSLGVPKTQHF. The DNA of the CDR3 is TGTGCCAGCAGCTTAGGGGTTCCAAAGACCCAGCATTTT.

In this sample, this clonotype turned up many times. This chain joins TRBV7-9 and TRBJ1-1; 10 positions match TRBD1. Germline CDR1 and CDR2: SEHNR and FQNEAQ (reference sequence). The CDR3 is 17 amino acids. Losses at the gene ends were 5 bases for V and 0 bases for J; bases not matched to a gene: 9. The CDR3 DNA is TGTGCCAGCAGCCACACCAGGGACAGGGGAATGAACACTGAAGCTTTCTTT. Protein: CASSHTRDRGMNTEAFF. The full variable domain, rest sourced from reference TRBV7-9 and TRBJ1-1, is DTGVSQNPRHKITKRGQNVTFRCDPISEHNRLYWYRQTLGQGPEFLTYFQNEAQLEKSRLLSDRFSAERPKGSFSTLEIQRTEQGDSAMYLCASSHTRDRGMNTEAFFGQGTRLTVV.

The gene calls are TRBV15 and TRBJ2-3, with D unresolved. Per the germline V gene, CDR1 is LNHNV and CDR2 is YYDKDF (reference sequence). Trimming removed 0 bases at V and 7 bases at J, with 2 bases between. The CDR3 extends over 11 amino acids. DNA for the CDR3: TGTGCCACCAGCAGAGACTATACGCAGTATTTT. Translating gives CATSRDYTQYF.

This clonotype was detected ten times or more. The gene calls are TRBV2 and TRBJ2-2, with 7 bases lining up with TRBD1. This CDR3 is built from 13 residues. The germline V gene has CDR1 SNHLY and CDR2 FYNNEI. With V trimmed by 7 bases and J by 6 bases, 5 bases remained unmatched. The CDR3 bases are TGTGCCAGCACCCGAGGACAGGCCGGGGAGCTGTTTTTT. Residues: CASTRGQAGELFF.

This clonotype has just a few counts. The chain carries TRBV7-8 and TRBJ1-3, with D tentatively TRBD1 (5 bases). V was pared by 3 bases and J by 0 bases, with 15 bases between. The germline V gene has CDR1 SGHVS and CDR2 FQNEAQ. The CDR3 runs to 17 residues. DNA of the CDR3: TGTGCCAGCAGCTTCCCAGGGTTAAGTAGCTCTGGAAACACCATATATTTT. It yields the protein CASSFPGLSSSGNTIYF.

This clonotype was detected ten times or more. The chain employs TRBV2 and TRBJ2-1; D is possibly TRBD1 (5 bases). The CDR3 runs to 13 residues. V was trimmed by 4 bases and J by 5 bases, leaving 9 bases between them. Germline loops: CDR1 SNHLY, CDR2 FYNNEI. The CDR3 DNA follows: TGTGCCAGCAGTGGGGTAGGGGACAATGAGCAGTTCTTC. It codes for CASSGVGDNEQFF.

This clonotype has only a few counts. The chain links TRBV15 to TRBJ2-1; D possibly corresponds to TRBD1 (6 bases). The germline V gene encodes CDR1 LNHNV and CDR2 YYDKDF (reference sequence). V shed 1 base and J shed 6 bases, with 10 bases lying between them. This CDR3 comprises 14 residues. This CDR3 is CATSRAPQGNEQFF. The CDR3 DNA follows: TGTGCCACCAGCAGAGCCCCACAGGGCAATGAGCAGTTCTTC.

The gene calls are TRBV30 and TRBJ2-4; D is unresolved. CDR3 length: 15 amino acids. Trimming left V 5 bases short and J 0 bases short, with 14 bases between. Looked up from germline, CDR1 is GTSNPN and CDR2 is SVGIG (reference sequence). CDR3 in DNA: TGTGCCTGGGGTGACAAGGAACTAGCCAAAAACATTCAGTACTTC. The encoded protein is CAWGDKELAKNIQYF.

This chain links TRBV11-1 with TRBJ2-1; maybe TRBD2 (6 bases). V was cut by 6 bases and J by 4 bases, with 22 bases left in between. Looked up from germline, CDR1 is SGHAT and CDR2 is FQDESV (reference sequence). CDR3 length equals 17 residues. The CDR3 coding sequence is TGTGCCAGCAGGCCCCCCAACAAGCGGGCAATATACAATGAGCAGTTCTTC. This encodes CASRPPNKRAIYNEQFF.

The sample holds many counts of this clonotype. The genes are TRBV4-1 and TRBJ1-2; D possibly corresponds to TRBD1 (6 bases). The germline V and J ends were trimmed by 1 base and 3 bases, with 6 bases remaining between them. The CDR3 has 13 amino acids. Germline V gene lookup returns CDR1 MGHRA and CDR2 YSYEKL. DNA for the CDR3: TGCGCCAGCAGCCAAGCAGGGGACTATGGCTACACCTTC. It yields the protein CASSQAGDYGYTF.

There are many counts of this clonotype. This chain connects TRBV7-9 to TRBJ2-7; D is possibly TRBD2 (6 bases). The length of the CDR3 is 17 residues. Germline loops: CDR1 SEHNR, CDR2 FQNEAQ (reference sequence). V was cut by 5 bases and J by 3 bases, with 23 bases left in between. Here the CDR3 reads CASSHGGAPPLVYEQYF. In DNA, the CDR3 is TGTGCCAGCAGCCACGGCGGGGCACCGCCCTTGGTCTACGAGCAGTACTTC.

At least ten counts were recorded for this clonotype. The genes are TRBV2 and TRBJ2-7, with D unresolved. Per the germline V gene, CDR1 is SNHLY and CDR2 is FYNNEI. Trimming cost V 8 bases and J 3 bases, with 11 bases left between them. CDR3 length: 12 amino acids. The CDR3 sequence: CASWKGNYEQYF. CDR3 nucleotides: TGTGCCAGCTGGAAGGGAAACTACGAGCAGTACTTC.

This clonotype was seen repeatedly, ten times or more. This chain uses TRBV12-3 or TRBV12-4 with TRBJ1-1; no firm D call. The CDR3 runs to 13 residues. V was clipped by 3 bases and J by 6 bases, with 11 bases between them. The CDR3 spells CASSLGRRAEAFF. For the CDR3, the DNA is TGTGCCAGCAGTTTGGGCAGGAGGGCTGAAGCTTTCTTT.

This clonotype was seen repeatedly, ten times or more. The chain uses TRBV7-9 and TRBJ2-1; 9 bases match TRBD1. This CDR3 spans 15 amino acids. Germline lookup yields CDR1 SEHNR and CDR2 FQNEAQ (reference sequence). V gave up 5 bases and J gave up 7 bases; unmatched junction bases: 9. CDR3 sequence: CASSRVLGTGNEQFF. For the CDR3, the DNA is TGTGCCAGCAGCAGAGTTCTAGGGACAGGGAATGAGCAGTTCTTC.

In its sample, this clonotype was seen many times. The CDR3 here is CSVVGYGDTQYF. CDR3 DNA: TGCAGCGTTGTGGGATACGGGGATACGCAGTATTTT. The chain carries TRBV29-1 and TRBJ2-3; D remains unclear. Trimming took off 4 bases at V and 6 bases at J, with 11 bases between the two ends. The CDR3 is 12 amino acids. CDR1 SQVTM and CDR2 ANQGSEA come from the germline V gene.